The clone carrying this T cell receptor (beta chain) was observed a few times. With 60 Vbeta and 13 Jbeta primers, the PCR was carried out. Sequenced by immunoSEQ multiplex PCR; TCRdb stores in-frame clones only, minus some. The repertoire holds 75,000 to 90,000 clones, about 9.4% seen once, with approximately 24% in the top ten. Germline CDR1 reads SGHVS; CDR2 reads FQNEAQ. The V end lost 5 bases, the J end lost 2 bases, and 14 bases lay between the germline ends. The CDR3 runs 15 residues. The data stem from a study of cytomegalovirus exposure and HLA in healthy donors. This TCR came from a man in his sixties in good health and CMV-seropositive. The V call is TRBV7-8, the J call TRBJ2-3, with D perhaps matching TRBD1 (6 bases). What was sequenced was PBMCs. This CDR3 is CASSVRDTFTDTQYF. The DNA for the CDR3 is TGTGCCAGCAGCGTCCGGGACACCTTCACAGATACGCAGTATTTT. The whole variable domain, remainder taken from reference TRBV7-8 and TRBJ2-3, is GAGVSQSPRYKVAKRGQDVALRCDPISGHVSLFWYQQALGQGPEFLTYFQNEAQLDKSGLPSDRFFAERPEGSVSTLKIQRTQQEDSAVYLCASSVRDTFTDTQYFGPGTRLTVL.